This T cell receptor (beta chain) was sequenced in a study of regulatory T cells in long-lasting Graves disease (dated by TCRdb to the early 2020s). Notes on the research overall: To count as having persistent Graves' disease, a patient had to have received antithyroid drug treatment for over 5 years with TSH receptor autoantibodies remaining persistently positive. The study was conducted in China and was registered as a clinical trial. Persistent Graves' disease patients in the clinical cohort had taken antithyroid drugs for about 10.3 years on average. A total of 35 or so samples underwent TCR sequencing: some 13 from persistent and about 20 from newly diagnosed Graves' disease patients. Peripheral blood TCR sequencing and RNA sequencing compared persistent Graves' disease patients with newly diagnosed Graves' disease patients. Here is what the overall study found, with its caveats: Compared with newly diagnosed patients, patients with persistent Graves' disease had lower TCR Shannon entropy and fewer highly expanded clones, which suggests clonal expansion. A larger number of public clonotypes was shared among persistent patients (more than 2,500) than among newly diagnosed patients (about 990). The small sample size was acknowledged by the authors as a limitation that may reduce accuracy. Sequencing and analysis were restricted to the TCR beta chain. Persistent disease showed preferential use of TRBV28, TRBJ1-2 and TRBJ2-5, whereas newly diagnosed disease favored TRBV20-1 and TRBJ2-1. Because the primary lesion, thyroid tissue, could not be accessed, the study looked at peripheral blood alone.

V loses 2 bases, J loses 3 bases, and the germline ends lie 9 bases apart. According to the germline V gene, CDR1 reads SGHTA and CDR2 reads FQGNSA. The CDR3 measures 14 amino acids from cysteine to phenylalanine. Kept here is only the CDR3 DNA, which spans 42 bases and is read in frame from base 1. Receptors were amplified or captured by multiplex PCR. TCRdb records Illumina HiSeq 4000 as the sequencer. To build TCR beta libraries, CDR3 regions were amplified by Arm-PCR using iRepertoire HTBI primers. Before sequencing, the PCR products underwent gel purification. The published analysis was carried out like this. A total of some 65 TRBV and approximately 13 TRBJ segments were identified across samples and were used for gene usage analysis of CDR3 amino acid clonotypes. COPE and FqMerger were used to merge the filtered high-quality paired reads into contigs. Contigs were aligned with BLAST to IMGT TRBV, TRBD and TRBJ reference genes, and CDR3 was defined per IMGT. Highly expanded clones were defined as clonotypes with a frequency above 0.1%. Shannon entropy was used to measure repertoire diversity, and the Gini coefficient was used to measure V-J evenness. Clonotypes shared by more than one individual were considered public. The raw public reads went through TCRdb reprocessing: fastp at Q25, MiXCR clone calling, in-frame beta chains kept. Each record represents a unique CDR3 protein, reported with the most common genes and DNA among its rows. The V and J calls were determined by TCRdb, not by the authors. This sample holds 300,000 to 500,000 distinct CDR3 sequences; around 21% were observed only once. The biggest ten clones account for less than 25% of the sample.

In this sample, this clonotype turned up once. No cognate antigen has been identified for it. Base quality data are lacking; no much larger clone is found one base away. Single-read evidence is weak. Reading the label with the study, this specimen's time point is: persistent/refractory GD, antithyroid drugs over 5 years with positive TRAb. RNA was extracted from PBMCs in TRIzol for both TCR sequencing and RNA sequencing. Graves' disease was diagnosed according to American Thyroid Association guidelines. The patients came from an endocrinology department in Xi'an, China. Each patient gave roughly 10 milliliters of peripheral blood, collected in an EDTA anticoagulant tube. Ficoll Paque Plus density gradient separation was used to isolate PBMCs, and no further T cell sorting was performed. RNA quality was checked with an Agilent 2100 Bioanalyzer and agarose gel, and concentration with a NanoDrop 2000.

The sequence joins TRBV7-2 to TRBJ2-3, with no confident D gene call. The sample in question was peripheral blood mononuclear cells (PBMCs), obtained when the disease was refractory, from a patient treated with antithyroid drugs. This sequence was found in a female donor with Graves disease. Here is the DNA: TGTGCCAGCAGCTTATCGAGTTTGACAGATACGCAGTATTTT. It translates to CASSLSSLTDTQYF.